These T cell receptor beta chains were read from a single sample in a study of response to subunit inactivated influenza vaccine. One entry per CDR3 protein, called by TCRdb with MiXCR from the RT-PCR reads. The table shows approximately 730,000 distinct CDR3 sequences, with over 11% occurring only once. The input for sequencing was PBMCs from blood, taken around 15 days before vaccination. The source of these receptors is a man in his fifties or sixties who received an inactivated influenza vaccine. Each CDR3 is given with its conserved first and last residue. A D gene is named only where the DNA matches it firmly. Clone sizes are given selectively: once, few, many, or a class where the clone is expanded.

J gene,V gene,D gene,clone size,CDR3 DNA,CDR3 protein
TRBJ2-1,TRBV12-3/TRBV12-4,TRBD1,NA,TGTGCCAGCAGTTCCCGGGACAGGGTGGGACCCAATGAGCAGTTCTTC,CASSSRDRVGPNEQFF
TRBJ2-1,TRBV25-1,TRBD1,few,TGTGCCAGCAGTGAACTGGGGACAGGCGGGGACAATGAGCAGTTCTTC,CASSELGTGGDNEQFF
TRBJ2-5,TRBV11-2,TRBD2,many,TGTGCCAGCAGCTCCGGACTAGCGGTCGAGACCCAGTACTTC,CASSSGLAVETQYF
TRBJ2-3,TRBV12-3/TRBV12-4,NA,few,TGTGCCAGCAGTTTAGCCCCTAGCATGGTAGCAGATACGCAGTATTTT,CASSLAPSMVADTQYF
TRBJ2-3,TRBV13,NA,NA,TGTGCCAGCAGCTCTGGTCGAGGAAATAGCACAGATACGCAGTATTTT,CASSSGRGNSTDTQYF
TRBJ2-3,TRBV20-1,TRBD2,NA,TGCAGTGCCTTCGGGACTAGCGCCAGCACAGATACGCAGTATTTT,CSAFGTSASTDTQYF
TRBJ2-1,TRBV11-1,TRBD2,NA,TGTGCCAGCAGCTTAGGGGGTAGCGGGAGTGGGGTCGTCAATGAGCAGTTCTTC,CASSLGGSGSGVVNEQFF
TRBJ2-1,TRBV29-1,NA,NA,TGCAGCGTTGCACTAACACCGGCCAATGAGCAGTTCTTC,CSVALTPANEQFF
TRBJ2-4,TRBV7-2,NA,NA,TGTGCCAGCAGCTTAGCGGGGGGGCGGGACATTCAGTACTTC,CASSLAGGRDIQYF
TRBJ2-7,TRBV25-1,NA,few,TGTGCCAGCAGTGAGCTCCTTACCGGACTAAGGAGCTCCTACGAGCAGTACTTC,CASSELLTGLRSSYEQYF
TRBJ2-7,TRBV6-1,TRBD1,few,TGTGCCAGCAGTGAAGCCATTCTGACAGGGGGTTACTACGAGCAGTACTTC,CASSEAILTGGYYEQYF
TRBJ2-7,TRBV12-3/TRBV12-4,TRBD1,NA,TGTGCCAGCAGTTTAGCCCCCGACAGGGTGGAGGACTTC,CASSLAPDRVEDF
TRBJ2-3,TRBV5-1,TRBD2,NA,TGCGCCAGCAGCTACGGGACTACATTCACAGATACGCAGTATTTT,CASSYGTTFTDTQYF
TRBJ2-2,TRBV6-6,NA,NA,TGTGCCAGCAGTTCCCCGGCCGGGGAGCTGTTTTTT,CASSSPAGELFF
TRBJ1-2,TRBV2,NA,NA,TGTGCCAGCAGTGAACGGAGTCAGAGAGGCTATGGCTACACCTTC,CASSERSQRGYGYTF
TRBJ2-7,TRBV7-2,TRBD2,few,TGTGCCAGCAGCTTAGGGCCGCTAGCGGGAGCCGAGCAGTACTTC,CASSLGPLAGAEQYF
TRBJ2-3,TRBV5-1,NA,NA,TGCGCCAGCAGCTCCGACGGTACAGATACGCAGTATTTT,CASSSDGTDTQYF
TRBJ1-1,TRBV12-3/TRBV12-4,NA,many,TGTGCCAGCAGTTTACAGAGGAACACTGAAGCTTTCTTT,CASSLQRNTEAFF
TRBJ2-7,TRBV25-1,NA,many,TGTGCCAGCAGTGAGGCAGGGGGGTGGAAGCAGTACTTC,CASSEAGGWKQYF
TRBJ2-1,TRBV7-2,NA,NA,TGTGCCAGCAGCCCCGGCAGGGGGGTATGGACGCAGTTCTTC,CASSPGRGVWTQFF
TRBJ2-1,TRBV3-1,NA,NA,TGTGCCAGCAGCCACAACAGGGCCCATGAGCAGTTCTTC,CASSHNRAHEQFF
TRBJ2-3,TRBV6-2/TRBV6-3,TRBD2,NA,TGTGCCAGCAGTTACCCAATCTCGGGCGGGGGGTCCACCTCCGACACAGATACGCAGTATTTT,CASSYPISGGGSTSDTDTQYF
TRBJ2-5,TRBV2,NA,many,TGTGCCAGCAGTCCGACACGAGAGACCCAGTACTTC,CASSPTRETQYF
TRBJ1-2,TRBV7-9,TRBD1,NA,TGTGCCAGCAGCTTGCGAAGCGGACAGGTGCTCTATGGCTACACCTTC,CASSLRSGQVLYGYTF
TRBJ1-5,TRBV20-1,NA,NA,TGCAGTGCTACGCTAACAGGGCCCAATCAGCCCCAGCATTTT,CSATLTGPNQPQHF
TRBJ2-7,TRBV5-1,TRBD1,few,TGCGCCAACCTGGACAGGGTTACCTACGAGCAGTACTTC,CANLDRVTYEQYF
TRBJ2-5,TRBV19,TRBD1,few,TGTGCCAGTAGTACAGGGACAGGATGGTCTTACCAAGAGACCCAGTACTTC,CASSTGTGWSYQETQYF
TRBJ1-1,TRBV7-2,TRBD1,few,TGTGCCAGCAGCCAGGACAGGCCCTCCGAAGCTTTCTTT,CASSQDRPSEAFF
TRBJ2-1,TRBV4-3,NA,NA,TGCGCCAGCAGCCAGACCGGCGGAGTCTACAATGAGCAGTTCTTC,CASSQTGGVYNEQFF
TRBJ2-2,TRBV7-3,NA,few,TGTGCCAGCTCTCTGGGCCCAATGAACACCGGGGAGCTGTTTTTT,CASSLGPMNTGELFF
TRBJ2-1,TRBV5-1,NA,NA,TGCGCCAGCAGCTTAACATTTCCTGAGCAGTTCTTC,CASSLTFPEQFF
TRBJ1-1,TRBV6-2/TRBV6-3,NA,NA,TGTGCCAGCAGTTACTCGATCGGCCGGCTCACTGAAGCTTTCTTT,CASSYSIGRLTEAFF
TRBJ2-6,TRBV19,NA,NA,TGTGCCAGTAGTACGGAAAGAACCTCTGGGGCCAACGTCCTGACTTTC,CASSTERTSGANVLTF
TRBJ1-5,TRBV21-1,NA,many,TGTGCCAGCAGCAAAGGTCAGCCCCAGCATTTT,CASSKGQPQHF
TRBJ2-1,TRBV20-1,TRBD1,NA,TGCAGTGCTGACCGGGACAGGGGGTTCAATGAGCAGTTCTTC,CSADRDRGFNEQFF
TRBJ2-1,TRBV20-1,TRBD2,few,TGCAGTGCGCGACGGGCGGCGAGCGGGAGCGATGAGCAGTTCTTC,CSARRAASGSDEQFF
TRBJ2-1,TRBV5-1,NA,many,TGCGCCAGCAGCGAAACGGTGCTGTTGGATGAGCAGTTCTTC,CASSETVLLDEQFF
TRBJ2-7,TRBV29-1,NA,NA,TGCAGCGTTGAAGAGGCCAGGGACGGAGGAAACTACGAGCAGTACTTC,CSVEEARDGGNYEQYF
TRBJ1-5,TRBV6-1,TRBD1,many,TGTGCCAGCACTACAACAGGGGGAGGTCAGCCCCAGCATTTT,CASTTTGGGQPQHF
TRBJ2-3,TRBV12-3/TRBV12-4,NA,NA,TGTGCCAGCAGCGATTGGACTGGCGGGGATACGCAGTATTTT,CASSDWTGGDTQYF
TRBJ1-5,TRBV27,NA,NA,TGTGCCAGCAGTTTAAGGAGGGGCTCGAGCAATCAGCCCCAGCATTTT,CASSLRRGSSNQPQHF
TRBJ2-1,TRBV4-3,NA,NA,TGCGCCAGCAGCCAAGATACACAGGGTGCCTACAATGAGCAGTTCTTC,CASSQDTQGAYNEQFF
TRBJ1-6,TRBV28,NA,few,TGTGCCATGGGATCACTTAATTCACCCCTCCACTTT,CAMGSLNSPLHF
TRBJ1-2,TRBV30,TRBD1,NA,TGTGCCTGGAGTGAAACAGGGGGCTGGTATGGCTACACCTTC,CAWSETGGWYGYTF
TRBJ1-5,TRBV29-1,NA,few,TGCAGCGCCCTCTTAACAGATCCCAGGCAGCCCCAGCATTTT,CSALLTDPRQPQHF
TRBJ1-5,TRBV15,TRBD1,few,TGTGCCACCAGCGGGGGACAGCTCAATCAGCCCCAGCATTTT,CATSGGQLNQPQHF